This T cell receptor beta chain appears in the sequencing data of a study of identical twins (dated by TCRdb to 2016 to 2017). Regarding the complete study: To test whether fetal clonotypes persist, this study deep-sequenced TCR alpha and beta repertoires from monozygotic twins, from unrelated adults of various ages, and from cord blood. To rule out contamination, replicate twin experiments were performed at different times with different library preparation protocols.

Broad study findings and their caveats: Fewer insertions were carried by abundant cord blood beta clonotypes; a weaker similar trend was observed in young adult naive repertoires, while no such trend was observed in memory repertoires. Compared with coincidental sharing between unrelated individuals, out-of-frame TCR alpha sequences shared between twins showed an excess of sequences with low generation probability. Zero-insertion analyses could be partly confounded by invariant T cells such as MAIT and iNKT, although diverse VJ usage argued against such confounding for most clonotypes. A weaker excess of twin sharing was found in beta out-of-frame sequences because the signal-to-noise ratio was lowered by fewer shared sequences. Recombination models systematically underestimated out-of-frame TCR alpha sharing in monozygotic twins but agreed with sharing between unrelated individuals. Because the same donors could not be followed over many years, the conclusions depended on cross-sectional statistical analysis.

Only healthy Caucasian donors were included. As for this clonotype: This clone's antigen is unknown. No much larger clone is present one base from it, and per-base qualities are unavailable.

The CDR3 starts with the cysteine, ends with the phenylalanine, and has 14 residues. CDR3 DNA is the only sequence kept; it has 42 bases, read in frame from the first base. CDR1 and CDR2 are drawn from the germline V gene: KGHSY, FQNENV. V drops 4 bases and J drops 4 bases, leaving 13 bases in between. The library was generated by 5' RACE. Sequencer: Illumina HiSeq 2000. A universal primer binding site was added through template switching, and the final cDNA carried a unique molecular identifier so that TCR cDNA molecules could be counted accurately. Specific primers in the conserved constant-segment region were used to synthesize first-strand cDNA for TCR alpha and beta chains. To control for contamination, every cDNA library was double barcoded, receiving both a SMART-Mk sample barcode and Illumina barcodes. TruSeq adapter sequences along with Illumina sample barcodes were introduced in two successive PCR steps. The TCR alpha and beta cDNA libraries were sequenced on the Illumina HiSeq platform using custom primers. The authors' pipeline ran thus. Raw reads were processed with MiGEC to extract unique molecular identifiers, and MiXCR was used to determine CDR3 positions. Recombination models were inferred per individual with the repgenHMM and IGoR tools using an EM algorithm. The analysis of shared clonotypes was done with the tcR package in R, with sharing normalized by the product of cloneset sizes. To study raw recombination free of thymic and clonal selection effects, out-of-frame nonproductive sequences were analyzed. TCRdb reworked the public reads: Q25 trimming with fastp, MiXCR clone assembly, productive beta chains retained. Each record represents a unique CDR3 protein, reported with the most common genes and DNA among its rows. In this record, the V and J calls reflect TCRdb's handling and not the investigators' own analysis. In this sample the table shows around 1.7 million distinct CDR3 sequences, roughly 35% of which occur a single time. Of the sample, approximately 0.29% falls within the top ten clones.

This TCR came from a newborn girl in good health. The sequenced sample consisted of cord blood. The rearranged segments are TRBV16 and TRBJ1-1; no D segment can be confidently identified. CDR3 sequence: CASSRNEVGTEAFF. The DNA sequence is as follows: TGTGCCAGCAGCCGTAACGAGGTGGGCACTGAAGCTTTCTTT. Beyond the CDR3, the reference TRBV16 and TRBJ1-1 genes provide the residues; the full variable domain reads: GEEVAQTPKHLVRGEGQKAKLYCAPIKGHSYVFWYQQVLKNEFKFLISFQNENVFDETGMPKERFSAKCLPNSPCSLEIQATKLEDSAVYFCASSRNEVGTEAFFGQGTRLTVV.